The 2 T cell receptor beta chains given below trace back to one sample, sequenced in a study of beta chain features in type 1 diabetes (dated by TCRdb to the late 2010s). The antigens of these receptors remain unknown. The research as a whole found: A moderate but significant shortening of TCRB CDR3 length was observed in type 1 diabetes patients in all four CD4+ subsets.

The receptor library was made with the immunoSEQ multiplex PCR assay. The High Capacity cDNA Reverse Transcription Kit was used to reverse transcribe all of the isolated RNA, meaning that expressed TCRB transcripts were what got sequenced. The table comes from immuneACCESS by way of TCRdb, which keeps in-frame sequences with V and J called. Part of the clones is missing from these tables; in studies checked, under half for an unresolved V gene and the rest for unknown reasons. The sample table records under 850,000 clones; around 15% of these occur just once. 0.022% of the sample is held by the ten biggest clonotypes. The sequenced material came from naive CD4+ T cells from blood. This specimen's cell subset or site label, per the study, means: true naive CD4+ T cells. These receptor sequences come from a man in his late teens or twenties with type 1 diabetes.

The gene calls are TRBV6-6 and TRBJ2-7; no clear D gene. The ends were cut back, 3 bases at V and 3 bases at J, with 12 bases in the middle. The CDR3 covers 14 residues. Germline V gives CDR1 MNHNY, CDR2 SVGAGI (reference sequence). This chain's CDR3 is CASSYPGLVYEQYF. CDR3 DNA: TGTGCCAGCAGTTATCCCGGCCTGGTCTACGAGCAGTACTTC.

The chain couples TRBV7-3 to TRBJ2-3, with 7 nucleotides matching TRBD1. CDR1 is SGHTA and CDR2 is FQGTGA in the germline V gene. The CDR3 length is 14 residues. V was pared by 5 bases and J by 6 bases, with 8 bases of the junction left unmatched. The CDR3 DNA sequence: TGTGCCAGCAGCCTCACCGACAGGGTTGATACGCAGTATTTT. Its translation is CASSLTDRVDTQYF.